These T cell receptor beta chains were read from a single sample in a study of cytotoxic CD8 clonotypes in ibrutinib-treated CLL. The table came from immunoSEQ multiplex PCR; TCRdb's copy has only in-frame clones and leaves some out. Of just over 200,000 clones in the sample, 70% to 75% are singletons; the top ten hold roughly 5.9%. The sequenced sample was PBMCs, obtained after 12 months of ibrutinib treatment. These receptor sequences come from a human donor with chronic lymphocytic leukemia. Both conserved end residues are part of each CDR3. A D gene is named only where the DNA matches it firmly. Clone sizes are given selectively: once, few, many, or a class where the clone is expanded.

clone_size j_call d_call v_call cdr3_nt cdr3_aa
once TRBJ2-7 TRBD1 TRBV29-1 TGCAGCGGGATCGGGACAGGTGGTTGGTACGAGCAGTACTTC CSGIGTGGWYEQYF
- TRBJ2-7 TRBD2 TRBV5-1 TGCGCCAGCAGGACCACTAGCGGGAGTTTCCACGAGCAGTACTTC CASRTTSGSFHEQYF
- TRBJ2-7 - TRBV6-5 TGTGCCAGCAGTTTGGATGGGTACGAGCAGTACTTC CASSLDGYEQYF
- TRBJ2-5 TRBD1 TRBV2 TGTGCCAGCAGTGAAGAGGGGGCCTCCCAGTACTTC CASSEEGASQYF
- TRBJ1-2 TRBD1 TRBV30 TGTGCCTCTTATTGGACAGGTTATGGCTACACCTTC CASYWTGYGYTF
- TRBJ1-5 - TRBV4-3 TGCGCCAGCAGCCAAGATCCCACAGGGTACAATCAGCCCCAGCATTTT CASSQDPTGYNQPQHF
- TRBJ1-2 - TRBV9 TGTGCCAGCAGCGAACACCCGCCGGGCTACACCTTC CASSEHPPGYTF
- TRBJ2-1 TRBD2 TRBV19 TGTGCCAGTAGTTCGTGGACTAGCGTGCCCTACAATGAGCAGTTCTTC CASSSWTSVPYNEQFF
- TRBJ2-7 - TRBV15 TGTGCCACCAGCAGAGATCTCACCCACAGCTCCTACGAGCAGTACTTC CATSRDLTHSSYEQYF
- TRBJ2-7 TRBD2 TRBV30 TGTGCCTGGGATGGGACTAGCGGGTTAGGGGTCGTGCAGTACTTC CAWDGTSGLGVVQYF
few TRBJ2-1 TRBD1 TRBV6-1 TGTGCCAGCAGTCAGGGACAGGGGACCTACAATGAGCAGTTCTTC CASSQGQGTYNEQFF
- TRBJ1-3 - TRBV6-5 TGTGCCAGCAAGCGGGAGGCCCACTCTGGAAACACCATATATTTT CASKREAHSGNTIYF
once TRBJ1-1 - TRBV7-2 TGTGCCAGCAGCTTAGTCGTGGGGTCGATTGAAGCTTTCTTT CASSLVVGSIEAFF
- TRBJ1-3 - TRBV7-8 TGTGCCAGCAGCTTACGGCGGGACTCTGGAAACACCATATATTTT CASSLRRDSGNTIYF
- TRBJ1-2 - TRBV18 TGTGCCAGCTCACCTTCGGAGGGCACCTCTTCCGGCTACACCTTC CASSPSEGTSSGYTF
- TRBJ1-5 - TRBV6-6 TGTGCCAGCAGTCCCTCCGATCAGCCCCAGCATTTT CASSPSDQPQHF
many TRBJ2-7 TRBD2 TRBV6-6 TGTGCCAGCATCCCCGGACTGGGAGGGGAGCAGTACTTC CASIPGLGGEQYF
- TRBJ1-2 - TRBV29-1 TGCAGCGTCTCGGTTGGAGCCATTAACTATGGCTACACCTTC CSVSVGAINYGYTF
- TRBJ1-5 TRBD1 TRBV7-2 TGTGCCAGCAGCCTACAGGGGCCGCCCCAGCATTTT CASSLQGPPQHF
- TRBJ1-5 - TRBV30 TGTGCCTGGAGTAACAGGGTTGGCCAGCCCCAGCATTTT CAWSNRVGQPQHF
few TRBJ1-4 TRBD1 TRBV5-1 TGCGCCAGCAGCGAGGGACAGGGGACCGGAAAACTGTTTTTT CASSEGQGTGKLFF
once TRBJ2-3 - TRBV5-8 TGTGCCAGCAGCTTCGCGGGACTGGGCACAGATACGCAGTATTTT CASSFAGLGTDTQYF
- TRBJ1-2 - TRBV5-1 TGCGCCAGCAGCTTGAATCCTGAGGGAACGGGGTATGGCTACACCTTC CASSLNPEGTGYGYTF
- TRBJ2-7 - TRBV9 TGTGCCAGCATACGTCTGTACGAGCAGTACTTC CASIRLYEQYF
- TRBJ2-2 TRBD2 TRBV9 TGTGCCAGCAGCGTAGGTTCTGGGAGGGCCGGGGAGCTGTTTTTT CASSVGSGRAGELFF
- TRBJ1-1 - TRBV7-9 TGTGCCAGCAGCCTTTCTGGGCCCGCGGGGACTGAAGCTTTCTTT CASSLSGPAGTEAFF
- TRBJ2-3 TRBD1 TRBV5-1 TGCGCCAGCAGCTTACAGGGGGCCGCAGATACGCAGTATTTT CASSLQGAADTQYF
- TRBJ1-1 - TRBV28 TGTGCCAGCAGTTTGCGAAGGGTCGCTTTCTTT CASSLRRVAFF
- TRBJ1-5 TRBD1 TRBV7-9 TGTGCCAGCACCCTAGAGGGGGCCGGATATAGCGGTCAGCCCCAGCATTTT CASTLEGAGYSGQPQHF
once TRBJ2-7 TRBD1 TRBV7-6 TGTGCCAGCAGCCCGCGGACAGGGAATAACGAGCAGTACTTC CASSPRTGNNEQYF
- TRBJ2-2 TRBD1 TRBV5-6 TGTGCCAGCAGCTTGGCACAGGGGCGCACCGGGGAGCTGTTTTTT CASSLAQGRTGELFF
- TRBJ1-3 - TRBV25-1 TGTGCCAGCAGTGTATACACAGGGATCTCTGGAAACACCATATATTTT CASSVYTGISGNTIYF
- TRBJ1-6 - TRBV2 TGTGCCAGCAGTGAAGGGGAGGATTCACCCCTCCACTTT CASSEGEDSPLHF
- TRBJ1-1 TRBD1 TRBV11-2 TGTGCCAGCAGCTTTAATTTAGGGGGCTCCCACACTGAAGCTTTCTTT CASSFNLGGSHTEAFF
- TRBJ1-2 - TRBV5-1 TGCGCCAGCAGCTTGGCGGAGGGCTCACGCTATGGCTACACCTTC CASSLAEGSRYGYTF
- TRBJ2-7 TRBD1 TRBV5-4 TGTGCCAGCAGCTTGGAGGACAGGGGGTACGAGCAGTACTTC CASSLEDRGYEQYF
- TRBJ1-5 TRBD1 TRBV5-1 TGCGCCAGCAGCCTAACAGGGGGCGATGGCAATCAGCCCCAGCATTTT CASSLTGGDGNQPQHF
- TRBJ1-1 - TRBV27 TGTGCCAGCAGGTCCCGGGGGGCAAGGGTGAGCACTGAAGCTTTCTTT CASRSRGARVSTEAFF
- TRBJ2-7 - TRBV6-5 TGTGCCAGCAGCCCAGGGGAGGCTTACGAGCAGTACTTC CASSPGEAYEQYF
- TRBJ1-4 - TRBV11-2 TGTGCCAGCAGCTTAGGCAGGGCTAATGAAAAACTGTTTTTT CASSLGRANEKLFF
few TRBJ1-5 - TRBV6-1 TGTGCCAGCAGGCAGGGTAACGGTCAGCCCCAGCATTTT CASRQGNGQPQHF
- TRBJ2-3 - TRBV27 TGTGCCAGCAGTTTCCTAATTTCCTCCAATACGCAGTATTTT CASSFLISSNTQYF
- TRBJ1-2 - TRBV28 TGTGCCAGCAGTCGTGAACCGGATGGCTACACCTTC CASSREPDGYTF
- TRBJ1-2 - TRBV19 TGTGCCAGTAGTATTGTCCAGGGGAATGCCTATGGCTACACCTTC CASSIVQGNAYGYTF
- TRBJ2-5 TRBD1 TRBV30 TGTGCCTGGAGCCCCGGGACAGGGTCCTTCTGGACCCAGTACTTC CAWSPGTGSFWTQYF
- TRBJ2-5 - TRBV6-5 TGTGCCAGCAGCCCCTACGGGGGTTTCAAAGAGACCCAGTACTTC CASSPYGGFKETQYF
- TRBJ1-5 - TRBV29-1 TGCAGCGTTGAAGAGGGGGCGGGCAATCAGCCCCAGCATTTT CSVEEGAGNQPQHF
- TRBJ2-7 - TRBV6-5 TGTGCCAGCAGTTACTCGGGGGCGCGTAGTGATGAGCAGTACTTC CASSYSGARSDEQYF
few TRBJ2-5 - TRBV5-8 TGTGCCAGCAGGGCCCTCACAGTTCAAGAGACCCAGTACTTC CASRALTVQETQYF
- TRBJ2-6 - TRBV25-1 TGTGCCAGCAGGGCACCAATGCGTGGAGGGGCCAACGTCCTGACTTTC CASRAPMRGGANVLTF
- TRBJ1-6 - TRBV5-1 TGCGCCAGCAGCCCGGCCAGCTCCTATAATTCACCCCTCCACTTT CASSPASSYNSPLHF
- TRBJ2-2 - TRBV6-5 TGTGCCAGCAGAGCGACAGGTCCGAACACCGGGGAGCTGTTTTTT CASRATGPNTGELFF
many TRBJ2-1 - TRBV15 TGTGCCACCAGCAGCTTCTACGTATTCAACGACAATGAGCAGTTCTTC CATSSFYVFNDNEQFF
- TRBJ2-7 - TRBV9 TGTGCCAGCAGCGTAGCTTGGGGAACAGGGGGACTATCCGACGAGCAGTACTTC CASSVAWGTGGLSDEQYF